This T cell receptor (beta chain) comes out of a study of vaccination effects on CD4 cells after COVID-19. Turning to the study itself: Supplemented with about 9.9 IU/ml IL-2 and 10 ug/ml peptides, 2 million to 2.5 million PBMC per well were kept in culture.

The length of the CDR3 is 13 residues. V was pared by 4 bases and J by 0 bases, with 6 bases between. Looked up from germline, CDR1 is SGHDT and CDR2 is YYEEEE. Measured with immunoSEQ multiplex PCR; TCRdb has only the in-frame clones, and not every one. The data contain under 50,000 clones, 67% of them seen just once; the ten biggest clones take up 4.5% to 6.5%. Points from the study as a whole: Few convalescent patients and no early post-infection timepoints were included in the study.

Only one count was recorded for this clone. The antigen is unknown. Researchers isolated CD4+ T cells once approximately 10 days of culture had elapsed. Researchers swapped half the medium for IL-2 medium on both days 3 and 7. Sequencing was performed on CD4+ T cells from PBMCs cultured without peptide, taken before COVID-19 vaccination. The rearrangement joins TRBV5-6 to TRBJ2-3, with D hard to call. The TCR sequence derives from a human donor who received a COVID-19 vaccine. DNA of the CDR3: TGTGCCAGCAGCCTCGCTAGCACAGATACGCAGTATTTT. Translation gives CASSLASTDTQYF.